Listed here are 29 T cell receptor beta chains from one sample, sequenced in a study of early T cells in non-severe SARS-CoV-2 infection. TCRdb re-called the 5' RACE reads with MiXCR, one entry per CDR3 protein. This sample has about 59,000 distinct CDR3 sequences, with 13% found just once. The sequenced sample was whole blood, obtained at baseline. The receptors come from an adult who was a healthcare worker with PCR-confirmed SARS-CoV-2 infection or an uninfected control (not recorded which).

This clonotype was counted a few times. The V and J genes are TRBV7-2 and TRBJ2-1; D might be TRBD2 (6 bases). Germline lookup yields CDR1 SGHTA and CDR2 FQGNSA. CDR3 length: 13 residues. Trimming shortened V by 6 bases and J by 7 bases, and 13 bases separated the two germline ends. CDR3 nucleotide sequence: TGTGCCAGCAGGCGGGGAGGCCCAAATGAGCAGTTCTTC. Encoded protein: CASRRGGPNEQFF.

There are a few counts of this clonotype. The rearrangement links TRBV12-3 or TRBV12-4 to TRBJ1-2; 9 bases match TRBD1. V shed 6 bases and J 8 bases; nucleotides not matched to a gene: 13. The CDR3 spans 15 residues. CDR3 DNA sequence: TGTGCCAGCAGACCGCGGACAGGGGAAGGGACCGGCTACACCTTC. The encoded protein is CASRPRTGEGTGYTF.

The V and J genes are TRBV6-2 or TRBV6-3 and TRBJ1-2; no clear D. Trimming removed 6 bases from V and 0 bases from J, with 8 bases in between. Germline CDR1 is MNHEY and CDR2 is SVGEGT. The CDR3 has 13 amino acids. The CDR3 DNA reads TGTGCCAGCAGGCCAGAAACTAACTATGGCTACACCTTC. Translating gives CASRPETNYGYTF.

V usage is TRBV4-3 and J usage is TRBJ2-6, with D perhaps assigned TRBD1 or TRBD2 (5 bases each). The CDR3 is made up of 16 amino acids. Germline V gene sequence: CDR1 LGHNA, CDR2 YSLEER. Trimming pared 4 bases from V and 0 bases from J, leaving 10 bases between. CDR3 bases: TGCGCCAGCAGCCTGGGACGGACCTCTGGGGCCAACGTCCTGACTTTC. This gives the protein CASSLGRTSGANVLTF.

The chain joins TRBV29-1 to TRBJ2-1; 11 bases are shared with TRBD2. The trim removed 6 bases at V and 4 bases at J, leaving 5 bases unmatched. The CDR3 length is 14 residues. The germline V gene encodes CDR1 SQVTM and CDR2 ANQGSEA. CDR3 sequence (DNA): TGCAGCGTGTATGGGACTAGCGGTTACAATGAGCAGTTCTTC. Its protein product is CSVYGTSGYNEQFF.

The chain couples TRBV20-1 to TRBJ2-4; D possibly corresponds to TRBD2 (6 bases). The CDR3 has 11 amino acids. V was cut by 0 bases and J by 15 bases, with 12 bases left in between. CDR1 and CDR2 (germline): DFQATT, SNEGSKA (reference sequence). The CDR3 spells CSARDSGSTYF. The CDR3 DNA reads TGCAGTGCTAGAGATAGCGGCAGCACGTACTTC.

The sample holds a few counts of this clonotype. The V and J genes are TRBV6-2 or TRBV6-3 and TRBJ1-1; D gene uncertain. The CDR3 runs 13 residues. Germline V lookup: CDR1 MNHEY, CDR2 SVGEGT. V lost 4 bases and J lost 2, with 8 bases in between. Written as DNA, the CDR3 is TGTGCCAGCAGTTGGTCGATCAACACTGAAGCTTTCTTT. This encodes CASSWSINTEAFF.

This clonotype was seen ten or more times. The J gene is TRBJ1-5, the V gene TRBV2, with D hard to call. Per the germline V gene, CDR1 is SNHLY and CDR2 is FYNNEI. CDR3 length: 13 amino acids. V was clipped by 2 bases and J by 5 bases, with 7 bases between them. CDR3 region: CASSEQRDQPQHF. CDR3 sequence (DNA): TGTGCCAGCAGTGAACAACGCGATCAGCCCCAGCATTTT.

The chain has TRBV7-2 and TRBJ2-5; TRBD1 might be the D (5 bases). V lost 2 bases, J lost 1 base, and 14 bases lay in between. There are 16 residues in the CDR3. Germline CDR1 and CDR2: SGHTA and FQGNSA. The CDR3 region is CASSLSFARGQETQYF. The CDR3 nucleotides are TGTGCCAGCAGCTTATCCTTCGCTAGGGGCCAAGAGACCCAGTACTTC.

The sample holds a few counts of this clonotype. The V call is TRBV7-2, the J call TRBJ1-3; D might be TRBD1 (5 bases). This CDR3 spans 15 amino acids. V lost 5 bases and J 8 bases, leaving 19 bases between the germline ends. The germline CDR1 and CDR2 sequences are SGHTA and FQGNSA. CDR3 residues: CASSASSGTRHTIYF. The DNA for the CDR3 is TGTGCCAGCAGCGCTAGCTCGGGGACCCGTCACACCATATATTTT.

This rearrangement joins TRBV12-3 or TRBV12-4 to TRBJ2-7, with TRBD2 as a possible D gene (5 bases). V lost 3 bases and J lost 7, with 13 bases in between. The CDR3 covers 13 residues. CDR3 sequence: CASSLASLREQYF. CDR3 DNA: TGTGCCAGCAGTTTGGCTAGCCTGAGAGAGCAGTACTTC.

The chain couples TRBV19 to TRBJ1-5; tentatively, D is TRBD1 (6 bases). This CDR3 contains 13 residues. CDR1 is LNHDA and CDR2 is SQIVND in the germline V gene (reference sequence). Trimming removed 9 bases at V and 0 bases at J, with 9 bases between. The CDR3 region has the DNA TGTGCCAGCACGGGGGCTAGCAATCAGCCCCAGCATTTT. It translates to CASTGASNQPQHF.

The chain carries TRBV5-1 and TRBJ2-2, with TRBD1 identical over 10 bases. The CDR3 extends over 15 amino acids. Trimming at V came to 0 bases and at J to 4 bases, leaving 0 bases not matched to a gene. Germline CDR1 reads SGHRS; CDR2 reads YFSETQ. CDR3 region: CASSLGQGATGELFF. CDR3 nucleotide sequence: TGCGCCAGCAGCTTGGGACAGGGGGCCACCGGGGAGCTGTTTTTT. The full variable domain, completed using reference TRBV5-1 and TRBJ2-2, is KAGVTQTPRYLIKTRGQQVTLSCSPISGHRSVSWYQQTPGQGLQFLFEYFSETQRNKGNFPGRFSGRQFSNSRSEMNVSTLELGDSALYLCASSLGQGATGELFFGEGSRLTVL.

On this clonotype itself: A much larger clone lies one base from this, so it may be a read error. In DNA, the CDR3 is TGTGCCAGCAGCCAAGATTTCCCCCGGTACTTC. Translated: CASSQDFPRYF. The chain links TRBV3-1 to TRBJ2-5, with D uncertain. V was trimmed by 0 bases and J by 13 bases, leaving 9 bases between them. Germline CDR1 LGHDT, CDR2 YNNKEL (reference sequence). This CDR3 has 11 amino acids.

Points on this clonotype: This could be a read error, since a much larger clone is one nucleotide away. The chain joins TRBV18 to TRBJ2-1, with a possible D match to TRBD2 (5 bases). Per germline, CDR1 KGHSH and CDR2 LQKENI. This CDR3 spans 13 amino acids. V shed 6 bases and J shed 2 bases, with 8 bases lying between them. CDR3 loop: CASSLSAYNEQFF. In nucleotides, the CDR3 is TGTGCCAGCTCGCTTAGCGCCTACAATGAGCAGTTCTTC.

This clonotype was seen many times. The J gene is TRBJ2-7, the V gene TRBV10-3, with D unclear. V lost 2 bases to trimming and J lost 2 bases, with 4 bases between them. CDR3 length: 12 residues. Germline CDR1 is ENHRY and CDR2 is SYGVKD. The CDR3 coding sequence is TGTGCCATCAGTGAGGAAACCTACGAGCAGTACTTC. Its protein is CAISEETYEQYF.

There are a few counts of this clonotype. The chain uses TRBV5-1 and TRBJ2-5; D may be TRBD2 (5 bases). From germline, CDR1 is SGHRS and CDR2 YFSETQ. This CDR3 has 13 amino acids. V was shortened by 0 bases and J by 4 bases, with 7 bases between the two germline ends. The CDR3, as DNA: TGCGCCAGCAGCTTGGGCCGGGGAGAGACCCAGTACTTC. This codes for CASSLGRGETQYF.

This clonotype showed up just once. The CDR3 reads CANRKRGGDEQFF. The CDR3, as DNA: TGCGCCAACAGAAAACGGGGGGGCGATGAGCAGTTCTTC. V gene TRBV5-1 combines with J gene TRBJ2-1; 8 bases are shared with TRBD2. Trimming at V came to 9 bases and at J to 8 bases, leaving 10 bases not matched to a gene. CDR1 and CDR2 (germline): SGHRS, YFSETQ. The CDR3 covers 13 residues.

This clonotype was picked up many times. The CDR3 loop reads CSASIPPLETQYF. CDR3 DNA: TGCAGTGCTAGTATACCGCCTTTGGAGACCCAGTACTTC. The rearrangement joins TRBV20-1 to TRBJ2-5, with D uncertain. V was pared by 3 bases and J by 5 bases, with 13 bases between. Germline V CDR1 and CDR2: DFQATT, SNEGSKA (reference sequence). CDR3 length: 13 residues.

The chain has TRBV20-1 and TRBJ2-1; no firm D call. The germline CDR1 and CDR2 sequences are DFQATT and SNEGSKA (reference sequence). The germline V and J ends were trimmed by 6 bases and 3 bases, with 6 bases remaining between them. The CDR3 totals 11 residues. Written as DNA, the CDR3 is TGCAGTGCAGGGTTCTACAATGAGCAGTTCTTC. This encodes CSAGFYNEQFF.

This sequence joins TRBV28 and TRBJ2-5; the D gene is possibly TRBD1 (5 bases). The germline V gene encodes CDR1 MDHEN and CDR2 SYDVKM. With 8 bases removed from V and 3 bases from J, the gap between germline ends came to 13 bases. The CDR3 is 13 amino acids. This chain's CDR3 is CASQGALKETQYF. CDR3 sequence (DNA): TGTGCCAGCCAAGGGGCCCTTAAAGAGACCCAGTACTTC. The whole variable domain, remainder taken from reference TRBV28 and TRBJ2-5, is DVKVTQSSRYLVKRTGEKVFLECVQDMDHENMFWYRQDPGLGLRLIYFSYDVKMKEKGDIPEGYSVSREKKERFSLILESASTNQTSMYLCASQGALKETQYFGPGTRLLVL.

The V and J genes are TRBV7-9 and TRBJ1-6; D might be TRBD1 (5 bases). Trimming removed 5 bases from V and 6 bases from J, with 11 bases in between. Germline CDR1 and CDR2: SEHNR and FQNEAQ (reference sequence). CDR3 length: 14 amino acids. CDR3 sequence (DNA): TGTGCCAGCAGCAGGGACGGAATTAATTCACCCCTCCACTTT. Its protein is CASSRDGINSPLHF.

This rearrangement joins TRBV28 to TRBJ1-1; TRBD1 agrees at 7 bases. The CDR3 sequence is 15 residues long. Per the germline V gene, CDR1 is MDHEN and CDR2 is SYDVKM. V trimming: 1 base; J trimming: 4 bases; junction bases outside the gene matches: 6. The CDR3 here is CASSLFRGAVTEAFF. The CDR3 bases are TGTGCCAGCAGTTTATTCAGGGGGGCTGTCACTGAAGCTTTCTTT.

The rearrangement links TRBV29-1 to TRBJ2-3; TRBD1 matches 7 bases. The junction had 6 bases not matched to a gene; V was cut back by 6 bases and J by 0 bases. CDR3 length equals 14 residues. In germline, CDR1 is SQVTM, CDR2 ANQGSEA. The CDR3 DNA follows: TGCAGCGTCGCCACAGGGGCGAGCACAGATACGCAGTATTTT. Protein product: CSVATGASTDTQYF.

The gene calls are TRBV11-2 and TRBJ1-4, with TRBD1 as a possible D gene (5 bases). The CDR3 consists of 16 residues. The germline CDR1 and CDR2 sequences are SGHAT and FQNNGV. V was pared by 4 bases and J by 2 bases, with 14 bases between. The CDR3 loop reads CASSSPIRVTNEKLFF. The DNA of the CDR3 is TGTGCCAGCAGCTCCCCGATCAGGGTCACTAATGAAAAACTGTTTTTT.

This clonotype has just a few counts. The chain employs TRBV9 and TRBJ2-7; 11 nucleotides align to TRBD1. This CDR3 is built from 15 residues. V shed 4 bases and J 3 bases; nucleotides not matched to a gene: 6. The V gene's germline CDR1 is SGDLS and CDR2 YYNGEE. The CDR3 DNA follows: TGTGCCAGCAGCCTGGGACAGGGGGGAGGCTACGAGCAGTACTTC. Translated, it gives CASSLGQGGGYEQYF. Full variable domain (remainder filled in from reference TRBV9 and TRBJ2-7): DSGVTQTPKHLITATGQRVTLRCSPRSGDLSVYWYQQSLDQGLQFLIQYYNGEERAKGNILERFSAQQFPDLHSELNLSSLELGDSALYFCASSLGQGGGYEQYFGPGTRLTVT.

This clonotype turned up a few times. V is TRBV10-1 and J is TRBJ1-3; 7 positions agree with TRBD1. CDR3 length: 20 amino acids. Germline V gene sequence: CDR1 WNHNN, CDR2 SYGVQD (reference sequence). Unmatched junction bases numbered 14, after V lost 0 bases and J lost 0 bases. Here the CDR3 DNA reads TGCGCCAGCAGTGAGTCGACTACAGGGGCCCAGCTTATCTCTGGAAACACCATATATTTT. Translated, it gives CASSESTTGAQLISGNTIYF.

CDR3 amino acids: CSVEAGRRDTIYF. The DNA for the CDR3 is TGCAGCGTTGAAGCGGGACGGAGGGACACCATATATTTT. The rearrangement links TRBV29-1 to TRBJ1-3; weak D call: TRBD1 (5 bases). Per the germline V gene, CDR1 is SQVTM and CDR2 is ANQGSEA. The V gene lost 1 base and the J gene lost 8 bases, with 12 bases spanning the gap. The CDR3 sequence is 13 residues long.

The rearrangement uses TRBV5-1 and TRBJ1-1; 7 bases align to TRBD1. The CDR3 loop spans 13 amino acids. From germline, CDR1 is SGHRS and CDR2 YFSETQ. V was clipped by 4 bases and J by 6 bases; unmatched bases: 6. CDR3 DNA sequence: TGCGCCAGCAGCCTCCAGACAGGGCCTGAAGCTTTCTTT. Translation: CASSLQTGPEAFF.